The 13 T cell receptor beta chains in this list originate from one sample, sequenced in a study of OX40 agonist ivuxolimab in advanced cancers. The protocol was immunoSEQ multiplex PCR, while the TCRdb copy is restricted to in-frame clones and leaves out a portion. Among under 85,000 clones listed, more than 85% were seen once. The input for sequencing was CD4+ or CD8+ T cells sorted from blood, taken in a trial of the OX40 agonist ivuxolimab. These receptors all stem from an adult with an advanced solid tumor such as melanoma, head and neck, liver or kidney cancer.

V is TRBV30 and J is TRBJ1-4, with D unresolved. Trimming left V 0 bases short and J 10 bases short, with 12 bases between. CDR3 length: 13 residues. CDR1 is GTSNPN, CDR2 SVGIG, per germline (reference sequence). The CDR3 loop is CAWSVRLPGKLFF. CDR3 bases: TGTGCCTGGAGTGTACGTCTCCCCGGAAAACTGTTTTTT.

This chain links TRBV10-3 with TRBJ1-5; D not resolved. CDR1 ENHRY and CDR2 SYGVKD come from the germline V gene. V was cut by 3 bases and J by 5 bases, with 14 bases left in between. The CDR3 length is 15 residues. DNA for the CDR3: TGTGCCATCAGTGAAGTGGGTTTTGGAGATCAGCCCCAGCATTTT. Its translation: CAISEVGFGDQPQHF.

The chain uses TRBV14 and TRBJ2-2, with D possibly matching TRBD1 (5 bases). Germline V lookup: CDR1 SGHDN, CDR2 FVKESK. The ends were cut back, 3 bases at V and 2 bases at J, with 13 bases in the middle. The length of the CDR3 is 16 residues. The CDR3 region has the DNA TGTGCCAGCAGCCAGAGGTTCGGACATAACACCGGGGAGCTGTTTTTT. It encodes CASSQRFGHNTGELFF.

The J gene is TRBJ2-3, the V gene TRBV6-6; 10 nucleotides match TRBD2. The CDR3 consists of 15 residues. Germline V gene data show CDR1 as MNHNY and CDR2 as SVGAGI (reference sequence). The V gene end was trimmed by 6 bases and the J gene end by 5 bases; junction bases not matched to a gene: 8. In DNA form, the CDR3 reads TGTGCCAGCAGGATTAGCGGGAGGAATCAAGATACGCAGTATTTT. This gives the protein CASRISGRNQDTQYF.

This chain uses TRBV28 with TRBJ1-2; D gene ambiguous. Germline-derived CDR1 and CDR2 are MDHEN and SYDVKM. Trimming took off 7 bases at V and 8 bases at J, with 5 bases between the two ends. The CDR3 has 9 amino acids. In DNA form, the CDR3 reads TGTGCCAGCAAAGCAGGCTACACCTTC. Protein product: CASKAGYTF.

Only one count was recorded for this clone. This sequence joins TRBV4-1 and TRBJ1-2; D ambiguous. The CDR3 extends over 11 amino acids. Germline V gene lookup returns CDR1 MGHRA and CDR2 YSYEKL. Trimming removed 3 bases at V and 8 bases at J, with 7 bases between. The CDR3 nucleotides read TGCGCCAGCAGCCACGCCGAAGGCTACACCTTC. It is translated as CASSHAEGYTF.

The gene calls are TRBV14 and TRBJ2-7; a possible D gene is TRBD2 (5 bases). This CDR3 has 13 residues. Looked up from germline, CDR1 is SGHDN and CDR2 is FVKESK. V was clipped by 0 bases and J by 3 bases, with 6 bases between them. The CDR3 loop reads CASSQDGNYEQYF. CDR3 nucleotide sequence: TGTGCCAGCAGCCAAGACGGGAACTACGAGCAGTACTTC.

This clone was detected once. The J gene is TRBJ1-2, the V gene TRBV5-1; D uncertain. The germline CDR1 and CDR2 sequences are SGHRS and YFSETQ. This CDR3 has 15 amino acids. Trimming removed 1 base at V and 0 bases at J, with 10 bases between. CDR3 DNA sequence: TGCGCCAGCAGCTTGCGTGGAGAGACTAACTATGGCTACACCTTC. Translated: CASSLRGETNYGYTF.

The J gene is TRBJ2-7, the V gene TRBV28; 10 positions agree with TRBD1. The CDR3 is 14 residues long. From germline, CDR1 is MDHEN and CDR2 SYDVKM. The J segment lost 5 bases and the V segment lost 6 bases, leaving 7 bases of the junction unmatched. The CDR3 DNA reads as TGTGCCAGCAGCTTAGGACAGGGGGGCCACGAGCAGTACTTC. Its translation: CASSLGQGGHEQYF.

The chain has TRBV5-1 and TRBJ2-5; TRBD1 aligns across 7 bases. The CDR3 loop spans 15 amino acids. CDR1 is SGHRS and CDR2 is YFSETQ in the germline V gene. The ends lost 0 bases at V and 3 bases at J; junction bases unmatched: 5. CDR3 coding DNA: TGCGCCAGCAGCTTGGCACAGGGGTCGGAAGAGACCCAGTACTTC. The encoded protein is CASSLAQGSEETQYF.

The gene calls are TRBV7-9 and TRBJ2-5; 10 bases agree with TRBD1. CDR1 is SEHNR and CDR2 is FQNEAQ in the germline V gene (reference sequence). The V segment lost 1 base and the J segment 2 bases; nucleotides outside the gene matches: 4. This CDR3 comprises 16 residues. CDR3 sequence reads: CASSLGQGALQETQYF. In DNA, the CDR3 is TGTGCCAGCAGCTTAGGACAGGGGGCATTACAAGAGACCCAGTACTTC.

This clone appeared a single time. The chain uses TRBV18 and TRBJ2-7; TRBD2 is a possible D gene (5 bases). Germline V gene sequence: CDR1 KGHSH, CDR2 LQKENI. The CDR3 sequence is 16 residues long. Trimming took off 3 bases at V and 2 bases at J, with 17 bases between the two ends. The CDR3 is CASSPRPGIGTYEQYF. The CDR3 bases are TGTGCCAGCTCACCTCGCCCGGGGATAGGCACCTACGAGCAGTACTTC.

The V and J genes are TRBV4-1 and TRBJ2-4, with 13 bases that match TRBD2. V was pared by 1 base and J by 5 bases, with 5 bases of the junction left unmatched. The germline V gene has CDR1 MGHRA and CDR2 YSYEKL. CDR3 length: 17 residues. The CDR3 sequence: CASSQGGLAGVENIQYF. DNA for the CDR3: TGCGCCAGCAGCCAAGGAGGACTAGCGGGAGTCGAAAACATTCAGTACTTC.